This TCR beta chain is drawn from a study of control samples from healthy donors and cancer patients. CDR3 length equals 15 residues. Germline V gene data show CDR1 as SGHRS and CDR2 as YFSETQ. V was trimmed by 0 bases and J by 0 bases, leaving 9 bases between them. Libraries were prepared by immunoSEQ multiplex PCR; TCRdb keeps only in-frame clonotypes and omits some of them. Altogether about 180,000 clones are present, about 90% being singletons, with the ten largest covering 2% to 2.5%. This sequence originates from a woman aged 40-49 years in good health. Sequenced material: blood. J is TRBJ1-1 and V is TRBV5-1; D gene ambiguous. The chain's CDR3 is CASSLGEGMNTEAFF. The CDR3 region has the DNA TGCGCCAGCAGCTTGGGTGAAGGAATGAACACTGAAGCTTTCTTT.